What follows are 5 T cell receptor beta chains derived from one specimen sequenced in a study of shared clonotypes between healthy human individuals. Some clones are missing from TCRdb's copy, which holds only in-frame ones; the method was immunoSEQ multiplex PCR. In the table there are under 600,000 clones, more than 95% of which are singletons. It was CD45RO-negative cells, positively selected for CCR7, that made up naive CD8 cells, with terminally differentiated effector memory CD45RA+ cells excluded. The sample taken for sequencing was naive CD8+ T cells sorted from blood. Receptors originate from a man younger than 45 in good health.

The chain is built from TRBV7-9 and TRBJ2-5; D is undetermined. In germline, CDR1 is SEHNR, CDR2 FQNEAQ (reference sequence). Trimming shortened V by 7 bases and J by 5 bases, and 11 bases separated the two germline ends. This CDR3 region has 12 residues. The CDR3 bases are TGTGCCAGCACCATATCACGGGAGACCCAGTACTTC. Residues: CASTISRETQYF.

The J gene is TRBJ2-5, the V gene TRBV9, with D perhaps assigned TRBD1 or TRBD2 (5 bases each). Germline V CDR1 and CDR2: SGDLS, YYNGEE. V was cut by 5 bases and J by 4 bases, with 18 bases left in between. The CDR3 runs 15 residues. CDR3: CASSSGTATVETQYF. Here the CDR3 DNA reads TGTGCCAGCAGTTCGGGGACGGCCACCGTAGAGACCCAGTACTTC. The entire variable domain, with the rest obtained from reference TRBV9 and TRBJ2-5, is as follows: DSGVTQTPKHLITATGQRVTLRCSPRSGDLSVYWYQQSLDQGLQFLIQYYNGEERAKGNILERFSAQQFPDLHSELNLSSLELGDSALYFCASSSGTATVETQYFGPGTRLLVL.

The V gene is TRBV4-2, the J gene TRBJ2-1, with TRBD2 as a possible D gene (5 bases). CDR3 length: 16 residues. From germline, CDR1 is LGHNA and CDR2 YNFKEQ. Trimming pared 4 bases from V and 2 bases from J, leaving 15 bases between. The CDR3 DNA sequence: TGTGCCAGCAGCCGGGAAGGACTTACGACCTACAATGAGCAGTTCTTC. It is translated as CASSREGLTTYNEQFF.

The chain recombines TRBV6-1 with TRBJ2-1; D call uncertain. The ends were cut back, 1 base at V and 7 bases at J, with 5 bases in the middle. The CDR3 consists of 12 residues. Germline CDR1 reads MNHNS; CDR2 reads SASEGT. In DNA, the CDR3 is TGTGCCAGCAGTGAAGGGGGAAATGAGCAGTTCTTC. It yields the protein CASSEGGNEQFF.

V gene TRBV2 combines with J gene TRBJ2-7, with D perhaps TRBD1 (7 bases). Deletions cut 6 bases from V and 2 bases from J, with 11 bases between. This CDR3 contains 13 residues. CDR1 is SNHLY and CDR2 is FYNNEI in the germline V gene. The CDR3 coding sequence is TGTGCCAGCAGGTCAGGGGGGCCCTACGAGCAGTACTTC. This encodes CASRSGGPYEQYF. Complete variable domain (other parts from reference TRBV2 and TRBJ2-7): EPEVTQTPSHQVTQMGQEVILRCVPISNHLYFYWYRQILGQKVEFLVSFYNNEISEKSEIFDDQFSVERPDGSNFTLKIRSTKLEDSAMYFCASRSGGPYEQYFGPGTRLTVT.